This T cell receptor beta chain came from a study of blood T cells in healthy people across ages. Study-level information: Capturing about one barcoded beta molecule per two T cells was achieved by template switching.

This CDR3 is 14 amino acids long. Looked up from germline, CDR1 is MNHEY and CDR2 is SVGEGT. V lost 5 bases and J 5 bases, leaving 13 bases between the germline ends. This clonotype was detected only a few times. Its antigen is undetermined. Each donor had 7.5 to 10 milliliters of peripheral blood drawn. General study findings and limits: Roughly linear age-related decline in beta diversity appeared, significant by age 40.

Then a second PCR, running roughly 7 to 12 cycles, was carried out with a sample-barcoded 5' primer and a J-beta primer mix. Each of the cDNA molecules was tagged by a template-switch adaptor with 12 random nucleotides. TCRdb independently ran MiXCR on the 5' RACE reads; one entry per CDR3 protein. The sample contains approximately 1.5 million distinct CDR3 sequences, 35% to 45% of which appear only once. This chain uses TRBV6-2 or TRBV6-3 with TRBJ2-1; perhaps TRBD2 as D (5 bases). The sequencing input was blood. This sequence was found in a young woman in good health. CDR3 protein: CASSHPDGDNEQFF. CDR3 bases: TGTGCCAGCAGTCACCCGGACGGGGACAATGAGCAGTTCTTC.